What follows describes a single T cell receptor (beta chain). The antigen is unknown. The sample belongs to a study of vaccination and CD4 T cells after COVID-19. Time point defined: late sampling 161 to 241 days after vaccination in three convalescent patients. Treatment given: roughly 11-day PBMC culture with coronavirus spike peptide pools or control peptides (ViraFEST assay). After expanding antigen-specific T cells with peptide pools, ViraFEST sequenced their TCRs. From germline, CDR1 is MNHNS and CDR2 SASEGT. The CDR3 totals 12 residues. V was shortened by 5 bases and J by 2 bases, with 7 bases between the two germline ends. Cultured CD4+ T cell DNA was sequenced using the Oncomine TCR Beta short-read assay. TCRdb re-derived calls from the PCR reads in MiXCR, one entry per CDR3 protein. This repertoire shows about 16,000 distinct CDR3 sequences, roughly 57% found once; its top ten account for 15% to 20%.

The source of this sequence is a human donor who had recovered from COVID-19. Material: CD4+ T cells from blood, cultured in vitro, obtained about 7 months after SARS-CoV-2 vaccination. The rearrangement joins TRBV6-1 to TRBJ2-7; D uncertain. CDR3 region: CASSPGTYEQYF. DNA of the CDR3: TGTGCCAGCAGTCCCGGTACCTACGAGCAGTACTTC.